These 17 T cell receptor beta chains share one sample of origin, sequenced in a study of response to subunit inactivated influenza vaccine. Via MiXCR, TCRdb re-called the RT-PCR reads, giving one row per CDR3 protein. The sample has more than 200,000 distinct CDR3 sequences, 12% seen once. The material was non-naive T cells sorted from PBMCs, obtained 14 days before vaccination. The receptors derive from a middle-aged man who received an inactivated influenza vaccine.

CDR3 residues: CAIRPGTAVNTEAFF. The CDR3 DNA follows: TGTGCCATCAGGCCCGGGACAGCAGTTAACACTGAAGCTTTCTTT. The rearrangement links TRBV10-3 to TRBJ1-1, with 7 bases lining up with TRBD1. Unmatched junction bases numbered 9, after V lost 6 bases and J lost 2 bases. This CDR3 has 15 amino acids. Germline V gives CDR1 ENHRY, CDR2 SYGVKD.

This clonotype was seen repeatedly, ten times or more. V and J are TRBV20-1 and TRBJ2-5, with TRBD1 identical over 12 bases. V lost 6 bases, J lost 6 bases, and 11 bases stayed unmatched. Germline V lookup: CDR1 DFQATT, CDR2 SNEGSKA (reference sequence). The CDR3 loop spans 15 amino acids. The CDR3 DNA reads as TGCAGTGCGGTTCCGGGACAGGGGGCTCTGCAGACCCAGTACTTC. This translates into CSAVPGQGALQTQYF.

This sequence joins TRBV3-1 and TRBJ1-6; the D is unclear. Germline loops: CDR1 LGHDT, CDR2 YNNKEL (reference sequence). The CDR3 totals 14 residues. Trimming shortened V by 0 bases and J by 9 bases, and 9 bases separated the two germline ends. In DNA, the CDR3 is TGTGCCAGCAGCCAAGATAGGATTTTTTCACCCCTCCACTTT. Translation gives CASSQDRIFSPLHF.

This clonotype came up many times. The chain joins TRBV6-5 to TRBJ2-2, with D possibly TRBD1 on 5 matching bases. CDR1 MNHEY and CDR2 SVGAGI come from the germline V gene. V lost 0 bases, J lost 1 base, and 6 bases lay in between. CDR3 length equals 15 residues. The CDR3 sequence: CASSYSDRNTGELFF. DNA for the CDR3: TGTGCCAGCAGTTACTCCGACAGGAACACCGGGGAGCTGTTTTTT.

This chain uses TRBV28 with TRBJ2-7, with 9 bases lining up with TRBD2. V gave up 4 bases and J gave up 2 bases; unmatched junction bases: 6. Germline-derived CDR1 and CDR2 are MDHEN and SYDVKM. The CDR3 extends over 15 amino acids. The CDR3 is CASSSPTSGPYEQYF. CDR3 bases: TGTGCCAGCAGTTCCCCGACTAGCGGCCCCTACGAGCAGTACTTC. The variable domain in full, with the rest retrieved from reference TRBV28 and TRBJ2-7, is DVKVTQSSRYLVKRTGEKVFLECVQDMDHENMFWYRQDPGLGLRLIYFSYDVKMKEKGDIPEGYSVSREKKERFSLILESASTNQTSMYLCASSSPTSGPYEQYFGPGTRLTVT.

Written as DNA, the CDR3 is TGTGCCAGCAGTTATTTAGGAGGGGGCAAGGTCGGGGAGCTGTTTTTT. This translates into CASSYLGGGKVGELFF. The rearrangement uses TRBV6-2 or TRBV6-3 and TRBJ2-2; D possibly corresponds to TRBD1 (7 bases). The CDR3 loop spans 16 amino acids. The V end lost 3 bases, the J end lost 7 bases, and 18 bases lay between the germline ends. CDR1 is MNHEY, CDR2 SVGEGT, per germline.

This rearrangement joins TRBV7-9 to TRBJ1-1; D remains unclear. V lost 4 bases to trimming and J lost 3 bases, with 6 bases between them. Germline V gene sequence: CDR1 SEHNR, CDR2 FQNEAQ (reference sequence). This CDR3 spans 12 amino acids. The CDR3 bases are TGTGCCAGCAGCTACCGGGACACTGAAGCTTTCTTT. It encodes CASSYRDTEAFF.

This clonotype was seen at least ten times. This sequence joins TRBV6-5 and TRBJ2-5; tentatively, D is TRBD1 (5 bases). The CDR3 extends over 16 amino acids. Trimming pared 2 bases from V and 0 bases from J, leaving 13 bases between. The germline gives CDR1 MNHEY, CDR2 SVGAGI. CDR3 protein: CASSYHPTDNQETQYF. CDR3 nucleotide sequence: TGTGCCAGCAGTTACCACCCGACGGACAACCAAGAGACCCAGTACTTC.

The chain joins TRBV10-3 to TRBJ2-1; TRBD1 is a possible D gene (6 bases). Trimming took 0 bases from V and 5 from J, leaving 11 bases between them. Looked up from germline, CDR1 is ENHRY and CDR2 is SYGVKD. This CDR3 has 15 amino acids. For the CDR3, the DNA is TGTGCCATCAGTGAGTCGGGACAAGGGAACAATGAGCAGTTCTTC. It translates to CAISESGQGNNEQFF.

V gene TRBV30 combines with J gene TRBJ1-1; possible D gene TRBD1, 6 bases. This CDR3 comprises 11 residues. Germline-derived CDR1 and CDR2 are GTSNPN and SVGIG (reference sequence). V lost 4 bases and J lost 3, with 6 bases in between. The CDR3 spells CAWKGDTEAFF. CDR3 in DNA: TGTGCCTGGAAGGGGGACACTGAAGCTTTCTTT.

This clonotype was observed many times. The gene calls are TRBV15 and TRBJ2-3, with 9 positions matching TRBD1. The CDR3 extends over 15 amino acids. The V segment lost 5 bases and the J segment 6 bases; nucleotides outside the gene matches: 9. The germline V gene encodes CDR1 LNHNV and CDR2 YYDKDF (reference sequence). Written as DNA, the CDR3 is TGTGCCACCAGCTCCCGGGGACAGGGATGGGATACGCAGTATTTT. Its protein product is CATSSRGQGWDTQYF.

This clonotype occurred many times. The chain couples TRBV2 to TRBJ2-1; TRBD1 is a possible D gene (6 bases). There are 12 residues in the CDR3. Looked up from germline, CDR1 is SNHLY and CDR2 is FYNNEI. The V end was cut by 5 bases, the J end by 8 bases, with 10 bases between. CDR3 sequence reads: CASSSGQHEQFF. CDR3 in DNA: TGTGCCAGCAGTTCCGGACAGCATGAGCAGTTCTTC.

The CDR3 coding sequence is TGTGCCAGCAGCTTGTCACAGGGGGCCTCCTACGAGCAGTACTTC. Amino acid sequence: CASSLSQGASYEQYF. The V and J genes are TRBV5-6 and TRBJ2-7; TRBD1 matches at 9 bases. V trimming: 1 base; J trimming: 0 bases; junction bases outside the gene matches: 2. The CDR3 length is 15 residues. Germline CDR1 is SGHDT and CDR2 is YYEEEE.

The chain carries TRBV28 and TRBJ2-2, with 13 bases identical to TRBD2. CDR1 and CDR2 (germline): MDHEN, SYDVKM. V lost 3 bases to trimming and J lost 0 bases; unmatched junction nucleotides: 4. This CDR3 comprises 18 residues. The CDR3 nucleotides read TGTGCCAGCAGTTTCAGGACTAGCGGGGGTTCGAACACCGGGGAGCTGTTTTTT. Translation: CASSFRTSGGSNTGELFF.

V and J are TRBV19 and TRBJ1-1; 11 bases align to TRBD1. This CDR3 region has 16 residues. With V trimmed by 10 bases and J by 7 bases, 17 bases remained unmatched. Germline V gives CDR1 LNHDA, CDR2 SQIVND (reference sequence). The CDR3 DNA reads as TGTGCCACCTCCAACCGCCGGGACAGGGGGACGGATGAAGCTTTCTTT. This sequence encodes CATSNRRDRGTDEAFF. Full variable domain (outside the CDR3, taken from reference TRBV19 and TRBJ1-1): DGGITQSPKYLFRKEGQNVTLSCEQNLNHDAMYWYRQDPGQGLRLIYYSQIVNDFQKGDIAEGYSVSREKKESFPLTVTSAQKNPTAFYLCATSNRRDRGTDEAFFGQGTRLTVV.

The chain couples TRBV12-3 or TRBV12-4 to TRBJ2-1; 8 nucleotides line up with TRBD1. The CDR3 covers 16 residues. The J segment lost 2 bases and the V segment lost 5 bases, leaving 8 bases of the junction unmatched. The CDR3 loop is CASSVTQGGAYNEQFF. In nucleotides, the CDR3 is TGTGCCAGCAGTGTAACACAGGGGGGTGCCTACAATGAGCAGTTCTTC.

This clonotype was seen a few times. The V and J genes are TRBV19 and TRBJ1-1; D unresolved. The germline V and J ends were trimmed by 6 bases and 2 bases, with 13 bases remaining between them. The CDR3 is made up of 14 amino acids. Germline V gene sequence: CDR1 LNHDA, CDR2 SQIVND (reference sequence). CDR3 sequence: CASRHRERNTEAFF. As DNA, the CDR3 is TGTGCCAGTAGGCATCGCGAAAGAAACACTGAAGCTTTCTTT.